A selection of T cell receptor beta chains follows, all from one sample in a study of shared clonotypes between healthy human individuals. This table comes from immunoSEQ multiplex PCR, and its TCRdb copy is limited to in-frame clones, with some not included. The sample carries approximately 650,000 clones, roughly 95% recorded once. The sequencing input was naive CD8+ T cells sorted from blood. The receptors originated from a woman in her 30s in good health. Both conserved end residues are part of each CDR3. A D gene is named only where the DNA matches it firmly. Not every row has a clone size; where given, it reads once, few, many or a size class.

clone_size d_call cdr3_length j_call v_call cdr3_aa cdr3_nt
once - 17 TRBJ2-7 TRBV19 CASSIGPRDTRGYEQYF TGTGCCAGTAGTATAGGGCCCCGGGACACAAGAGGCTACGAGCAGTACTTC
- TRBD2 16 TRBJ2-7 TRBV19 CASSIAPVGGSYEQYF TGTGCCAGTAGTATAGCCCCCGTGGGCGGGAGCTACGAGCAGTACTTC
- TRBD1 15 TRBJ1-2 TRBV6-5 CASSYSSGGGEGYTF TGTGCCAGCAGTTACTCGTCAGGGGGGGGAGAGGGCTACACCTTC
- - 13 TRBJ2-7 TRBV6-1 CASSETGLYEQYF TGTGCCAGCAGTGAAACAGGCCTCTACGAGCAGTACTTC
- - 15 TRBJ2-7 TRBV7-3 CASSEASLGIYEQYF TGTGCCAGCAGCGAAGCATCGCTTGGTATCTACGAGCAGTACTTC
- TRBD2 15 TRBJ2-7 TRBV6-5 CASSNLAGGPNEQYF TGTGCCAGCAGTAACCTAGCGGGAGGGCCAAACGAGCAGTACTTC
- TRBD2 15 TRBJ2-7 TRBV10-1 CASSDSASGRHEQYF TGCGCCAGCAGTGATTCGGCTAGCGGGAGACACGAGCAGTACTTC
- - 14 TRBJ1-6 TRBV9 CASSVEGIGSPLHF TGTGCCAGCAGCGTAGAGGGGATCGGGTCACCCCTCCACTTT
- TRBD1 14 TRBJ1-2 TRBV27 CASSHRGPNYGYTF TGTGCCAGCAGCCACAGGGGGCCGAACTATGGCTACACCTTC
- TRBD2 16 TRBJ2-5 TRBV27 CASSPGTSGNRETQYF TGTGCCAGCAGTCCCGGGACTAGCGGGAATAGGGAGACCCAGTACTTC
- TRBD2 16 TRBJ2-3 TRBV19 CASSTRLATSTDTQYF TGTGCCAGTAGTACCCGACTAGCGACAAGCACAGATACGCAGTATTTT
once TRBD2 16 TRBJ2-7 TRBV27 CASSTGLAGASYEQYF TGTGCCAGCAGTACGGGACTAGCGGGAGCATCCTACGAGCAGTACTTC
- - 17 TRBJ1-2 TRBV29-1 CSVEGRDPDGVTFGYTF TGCAGCGTTGAAGGTCGGGATCCGGATGGTGTTACGTTTGGCTACACCTTC
- TRBD1 17 TRBJ2-5 TRBV7-9 CASSSPIQQGPQETQYF TGTGCCAGCAGCTCGCCGATTCAACAGGGGCCCCAAGAGACCCAGTACTTC
- - 10 TRBJ2-1 TRBV27 CARLPYEQFF TGTGCCAGGCTCCCGTACGAGCAGTTCTTC
once - 14 TRBJ1-5 TRBV5-6 CASSSGDSNQPQHF TGTGCCAGCAGTTCCGGTGATAGCAATCAGCCCCAGCATTTT
- - 13 TRBJ2-1 TRBV5-1 CASRPTPYNEQFF TGCGCCAGCAGACCGACTCCCTACAATGAGCAGTTCTTC
- TRBD1 15 TRBJ2-5 TRBV9 CASSVGGTGVETQYF TGTGCCAGCAGCGTAGGAGGGACAGGGGTCGAGACCCAGTACTTC
- TRBD1 16 TRBJ2-2 TRBV27 CASSSRQGREAGELFF TGTGCCAGCAGCTCTCGACAGGGAAGGGAAGCCGGGGAGCTGTTTTTT
- TRBD1 18 TRBJ1-1 TRBV7-3 CASSPEGQGWAEGTEAFF TGTGCCAGCAGCCCTGAAGGACAGGGATGGGCCGAAGGGACTGAAGCTTTCTTT
- TRBD1 14 TRBJ1-1 TRBV7-9 CASSPRDRAKGAFF TGTGCCAGCAGCCCCCGGGACAGGGCGAAAGGGGCTTTCTTT
- - 14 TRBJ2-7 TRBV14 CASSQGPVSYEQYF TGTGCCAGCAGCCAAGGGCCAGTCTCCTACGAGCAGTACTTC
few - 13 TRBJ2-2 TRBV7-9 CASSLVGDRELFF TGTGCCAGCAGCTTAGTTGGTGACAGGGAGCTGTTTTTT
- - 17 TRBJ1-6 TRBV27 CASSFSDGGFLSSPLHF TGTGCCAGCAGTTTTTCTGATGGGGGGTTCCTGAGTTCACCCCTCCACTTT
- - 15 TRBJ2-6 TRBV9 CASSLRGSGANVLTF TGTGCCAGCAGCCTCCGGGGGTCTGGGGCCAACGTCCTGACTTTC
- - 15 TRBJ2-7 TRBV11-2 CASSVQRSSSYEQYF TGTGCCAGCAGTGTACAAAGATCTAGCTCCTACGAGCAGTACTTC
- TRBD1 16 TRBJ1-2 TRBV7-8 CASSLWQGAFGYGYTF TGTGCCAGCAGCTTATGGCAGGGGGCTTTTGGGTATGGCTACACCTTC
- - 18 TRBJ2-1 TRBV19 CASRSSKSPESSYNEQFF TGTGCCAGTAGGTCTAGCAAATCTCCCGAGAGCTCCTACAATGAGCAGTTCTTC
- - 16 TRBJ1-2 TRBV5-5 CASSLLLPASGYGYTF TGTGCCAGCAGCTTGTTGCTCCCGGCCTCGGGCTATGGCTACACCTTC
- - 14 TRBJ2-7 TRBV5-6 CASSLGGGLYEQYF TGTGCCAGCAGCTTGGGCGGGGGCCTCTACGAGCAGTACTTC
- - 11 TRBJ2-1 TRBV10-3 CAISEGNEQFF TGTGCCATCAGTGAAGGTAATGAGCAGTTCTTC
- TRBD1 14 TRBJ2-1 TRBV28 CASSFQGEDNEQFF TGTGCCAGCAGTTTTCAGGGGGAAGACAATGAGCAGTTCTTC
- TRBD1 16 TRBJ1-5 TRBV7-8 CASSPNLDRGDQPQHF TGTGCCAGCAGCCCTAACTTGGACAGGGGGGATCAGCCCCAGCATTTT
- TRBD1 19 TRBJ2-3 TRBV28 CASSPTWDRATIYTDTQYF TGTGCCAGCAGTCCTACGTGGGACAGGGCGACAATTTACACAGATACGCAGTATTTT
- TRBD2 14 TRBJ2-3 TRBV9 CASSAGTTTDTQYF TGTGCCAGCAGCGCGGGGACTACCACAGATACGCAGTATTTT
- - 15 TRBJ1-2 TRBV28 CASQKTSGTGYGYTF TGTGCCAGCCAAAAGACTTCGGGAACAGGCTATGGCTACACCTTC
- - 15 TRBJ2-5 TRBV11-2 CASSPPRDGKETQYF TGTGCCAGCAGCCCTCCCCGCGACGGAAAAGAGACCCAGTACTTC